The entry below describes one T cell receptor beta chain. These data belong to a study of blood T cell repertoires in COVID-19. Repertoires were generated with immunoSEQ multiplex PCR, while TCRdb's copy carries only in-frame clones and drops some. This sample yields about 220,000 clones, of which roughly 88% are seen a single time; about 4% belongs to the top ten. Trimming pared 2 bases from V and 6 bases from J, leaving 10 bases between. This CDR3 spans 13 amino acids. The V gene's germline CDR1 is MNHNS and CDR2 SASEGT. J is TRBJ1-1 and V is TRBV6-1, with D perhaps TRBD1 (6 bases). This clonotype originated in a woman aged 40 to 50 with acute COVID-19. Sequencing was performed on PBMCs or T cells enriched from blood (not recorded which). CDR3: CASSETGSAEAFF. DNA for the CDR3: TGTGCCAGCAGTGAAACAGGGAGTGCTGAAGCTTTCTTT.